This entry concerns a single TCR beta chain. This clonotype was observed at least ten times. The clone's antigen remains unknown. Within one base of it there is no much larger clone, and no base qualities were kept. The method was 5' RACE. For sequencing, an Illumina HiSeq 2000 was employed. Template switching added a universal primer binding site, and the final cDNA carried a unique molecular identifier that allowed TCR cDNA molecules to be counted accurately. First-strand cDNA for TCR alpha and beta chains was synthesized from specific primers in the conserved constant-segment region. To control for contamination, every cDNA library was double barcoded, receiving both a SMART-Mk sample barcode and Illumina barcodes. Two successive PCR steps introduced TruSeq adapter sequences along with Illumina sample barcodes. The Illumina HiSeq platform was used with custom primers to sequence TCR alpha and beta cDNA libraries. The source study handled its data this way. Unique molecular identifiers were extracted from raw reads with MiGEC, and CDR3 positions were determined with MiXCR. Recombination models were inferred per individual with the repgenHMM and IGoR tools using an EM algorithm. Shared clonotypes were analyzed with the tcR package in R, and sharing was normalized by the product of cloneset sizes. To study raw recombination free of thymic and clonal selection effects, out-of-frame nonproductive sequences were analyzed. TCRdb reprocessed the public reads (quality trimming at Q25 with fastp, clone calling with MiXCR) and kept in-frame beta chains. Duplicate CDR3 protein sequences are folded into a single record with the most common DNA and genes. V and J calls and clone size were set by TCRdb, not the authors. The sample contains 650,000 to 800,000 distinct CDR3 sequences, less than 10% of them found a single time. The top ten clones comprise around 0.98% of the sample.

The data derive from a study of identical twins (dated by TCRdb to between 2015 and 2016). About the full investigation: The study deep-sequenced TCR alpha and beta repertoires from monozygotic twins, unrelated adults of various ages and cord blood to test whether fetal clonotypes persist. Replicate twin experiments were performed at different times using different library preparation protocols to rule out contamination. Overall study outcomes, separate from this receptor: Because the same donors could not be followed over many years, the conclusions relied on cross-sectional statistical analysis. Zero-insertion analyses could be partly confounded by invariant T cells such as MAIT and iNKT, although diverse VJ usage argued against such confounding for most clonotypes. Compared with coincidental sharing between unrelated individuals, an excess of low generation-probability sequences was observed among out-of-frame TCR alpha sequences shared between twins. The excess sharing between twins in beta out-of-frame sequences was weaker because fewer shared sequences reduced the signal-to-noise ratio. Fewer insertions were carried by abundant cord blood beta clonotypes, a similar but weaker trend appeared in young adult naive repertoires, and no such trend appeared in memory repertoires. Recombination models systematically underestimated out-of-frame TCR alpha sharing in monozygotic twins but agreed with sharing between unrelated individuals.

Every donor was a healthy Caucasian. Three pairs of female monozygotic twins, all aged about 18 to 29 years, made up the twin cohort. Peripheral blood mononuclear cells were used as the source from which RNA for TCR libraries was isolated. CDR1 and CDR2, per the germline V gene (reference sequence), are MNHEY and SMNVEV. The CDR3 runs 15 amino acids, cysteine and phenylalanine included. CDR3 DNA is the only sequence kept; it has 45 bases, read in frame from the first base. V is cut by 7 bases and J by 9 bases, and the space between the germline ends is 22 bases. This same sample was also part of a study on yellow fever vaccine responses in identical twins. The second study also describes: According to the authors, the vaccine-induced T cell response in identical twins seemed to be partly convergent and partly specific to each individual. The study precisely tracked vaccine-responding T cell clones in identical twins.

What was sequenced was PBMCs. The origin of this receptor is a woman between 18 and 29 years old in good health. In this chain, TRBV27 is recombined with TRBJ2-1; the D gene may be TRBD1 or TRBD2, since each aligns over 5 bases. The DNA reads as follows: TGTGCCAGCAAAAAGGAGAGGGGCTTTCCCACTGAGCAGTTCTTC. Translation gives CASKKERGFPTEQFF.